A single sample gave rise to the 15 T cell receptor beta chains below, sequenced in a study of cytomegalovirus exposure and HLA in healthy donors. PCR involved 60 Vbeta and 13 Jbeta primers. Clones were sequenced by immunoSEQ multiplex PCR, and TCRdb holds only the in-frame ones, with some missing. Of about 130,000 clones in the sample, approximately 75% were seen once. What was sequenced was PBMCs. The receptors here all came from a woman aged 45 to 65 in good health and CMV-seronegative.

Regarding this clone: The identical CDR3 is also encoded by other nucleotide sequences in the sample. This chain joins TRBV4-3 and TRBJ1-1; 10 bases match TRBD1. Germline loops: CDR1 LGHNA, CDR2 YSLEER. V lost 2 bases, J lost 11 bases, and 11 bases stayed unmatched. The CDR3 has 15 residues. CDR3 nucleotides: TGCGCCAGCAGCCAAAAATACGGGACAGGGGACTCCGCTTTCTTT. Its translation: CASSQKYGTGDSAFF.

The chain couples TRBV19 to TRBJ1-4; 7 bases agree with TRBD1. J gave up 4 bases and V 8 bases, and 4 bases lay outside the gene matches. The germline CDR1 and CDR2 sequences are LNHDA and SQIVND (reference sequence). The CDR3 is made up of 13 amino acids. For the CDR3, the DNA is TGTGCCAGTTTGGGACAGAATAATGAAAAACTGTTTTTT. Protein product: CASLGQNNEKLFF.

The rearrangement joins TRBV2 to TRBJ2-6; 12 nucleotides line up with TRBD2. Per the germline V gene, CDR1 is SNHLY and CDR2 is FYNNEI. CDR3 length: 17 amino acids. Germline trimming cut 2 bases from V and 1 base from J; bases unmatched to any gene: 0. CDR3: CASSETSGRSGANVLTF. The CDR3 DNA is TGTGCCAGCAGTGAAACTAGCGGGAGGTCTGGGGCCAACGTCCTGACTTTC.

This chain links TRBV7-2 with TRBJ2-5; 8 bases are a match to TRBD2. Unmatched junction bases numbered 9, after V lost 1 base and J lost 5 bases. This CDR3 contains 16 residues. Germline CDR1 and CDR2: SGHTA and FQGNSA. This chain's CDR3 is CASSLVLAGGRETQYF. The CDR3 DNA is TGTGCCAGCAGCTTAGTTTTGGCGGGAGGCCGGGAGACCCAGTACTTC.

The chain combines TRBV28 with TRBJ1-1; 9 nucleotides match TRBD1. Germline V gene lookup returns CDR1 MDHEN and CDR2 SYDVKM. V lost 3 bases, J lost 5 bases, and 4 bases stayed unmatched. The CDR3 runs to 14 residues. The CDR3 spells CASSLDRGWTEAFF. In DNA, the CDR3 is TGTGCCAGCAGTTTGGACAGGGGATGGACTGAAGCTTTCTTT.

CDR3 nucleotide sequence: TGCGCCAGCAGCGGCTTGGTCGGGAGGGCCACAGATACGCAGTATTTT. Residues: CASSGLVGRATDTQYF. J is TRBJ2-3 and V is TRBV4-1; 8 bases fit TRBD2. Per germline, CDR1 MGHRA and CDR2 YSYEKL. CDR3 length: 16 residues. With V trimmed by 5 bases and J by 2 bases, 9 bases remained unmatched.

In this sample, this clone turned up once. V usage is TRBV7-2 and J usage is TRBJ2-1, with TRBD2 matching over 8 bases. The CDR3 has 15 amino acids. V dropped 5 bases and J dropped 6; count of bases not matched to a gene: 9. Germline V gene data show CDR1 as SGHTA and CDR2 as FQGNSA. CDR3 amino acids: CASSTRLASGNEQFF. The CDR3 DNA reads TGTGCCAGCAGCACCCGACTAGCGTCGGGCAATGAGCAGTTCTTC.

The chain couples TRBV28 to TRBJ1-1; 10 bases are a match to TRBD1. The CDR3 is made up of 18 amino acids. CDR1 is MDHEN and CDR2 is SYDVKM in the germline V gene. J was trimmed by 1 base and V by 6 bases; bases with no gene match: 14. CDR3: CASSLSRGTGVPNTEAFF. The CDR3, as DNA: TGTGCCAGCAGCCTCAGCCGAGGGACAGGGGTCCCGAACACTGAAGCTTTCTTT.

The chain is built from TRBV25-1 and TRBJ2-1; 10 positions agree with TRBD2. This CDR3 is 17 amino acids long. V shed 0 bases and J 10 bases; nucleotides not matched to a gene: 12. The germline V gene has CDR1 MGHDK and CDR2 SYGVNS. CDR3 nucleotide sequence: TGTGCCAGCAGTGAATATTACCAGCGGGAGGGTATTGGGGAGCAGTTCTTC. The encoded protein is CASSEYYQREGIGEQFF.

The chain uses TRBV7-3 and TRBJ2-5, with TRBD1 identical over 9 bases. In germline, CDR1 is SGHTA, CDR2 FQGTGA. CDR3 size: 13 residues. The ends lost 6 bases at V and 4 bases at J; junction bases unmatched: 3. The CDR3 DNA reads as TGTGCCAGCAGTTCGGGACAGGGAGAGACCCAGTACTTC. Protein: CASSSGQGETQYF. The full variable domain, with the rest looked up from reference TRBV7-3 and TRBJ2-5, is GAGVSQTPSNKVTEKGKYVELRCDPISGHTALYWYRQSLGQGPEFLIYFQGTGAADDSGLPNDRFFAVRPEGSVSTLKIQRTERGDSAVYLCASSSGQGETQYFGPGTRLLVL.

The chain joins TRBV7-2 to TRBJ2-7; TRBD1 matches at 7 bases. CDR1 SGHTA and CDR2 FQGNSA come from the germline V gene. Unmatched junction bases numbered 4, after V lost 1 base and J lost 7 bases. This CDR3 spans 13 amino acids. The CDR3 DNA is TGTGCCAGCAGCTTAGGCAGGGGGTGGGAGCAGTACTTC. This sequence encodes CASSLGRGWEQYF.

The V and J genes are TRBV5-1 and TRBJ2-1; D might be TRBD2 (6 bases). The CDR3 has 13 residues. The ends were cut back, 1 base at V and 8 bases at J, with 10 bases in the middle. Germline lookup yields CDR1 SGHRS and CDR2 YFSETQ. The CDR3: CASSLRRVDEQFF. Written as DNA, the CDR3 is TGCGCCAGCAGCTTGAGGAGGGTGGATGAGCAGTTCTTC.

The chain combines TRBV5-1 with TRBJ1-3; D remains unclear. V lost 5 bases and J 4 bases, leaving 19 bases between the germline ends. The CDR3 contains 16 residues. Germline CDR1 and CDR2: SGHRS and YFSETQ. CDR3 DNA: TGCGCCAGCAGGTTTGATCGGCAAGCAGGCGGAAACACCATATATTTT. This translates into CASRFDRQAGGNTIYF.

The sample holds one count of this clone. This chain joins TRBV6-5 and TRBJ1-3; D not certain. Trimming shortened V by 10 bases and J by 0 bases, and 13 bases separated the two germline ends. The germline CDR1 and CDR2 sequences are MNHEY and SVGAGI. This CDR3 region has 14 residues. For the CDR3, the DNA is TGTGCCACTCGATACGGGGACTCTGGAAACACCATATATTTT. Protein: CATRYGDSGNTIYF.

The chain links TRBV2 to TRBJ1-2, with 7 bases aligning to TRBD1. There are 15 residues in the CDR3. The germline gives CDR1 SNHLY, CDR2 FYNNEI. The V and J ends lost 11 bases and 5 bases, in that order; junction bases with no gene match: 17. In nucleotides, the CDR3 is TGTGCCTTCCGGGACAGCGAGGGGACGGCTTATGGCTACACCTTC. Its translation: CAFRDSEGTAYGYTF.